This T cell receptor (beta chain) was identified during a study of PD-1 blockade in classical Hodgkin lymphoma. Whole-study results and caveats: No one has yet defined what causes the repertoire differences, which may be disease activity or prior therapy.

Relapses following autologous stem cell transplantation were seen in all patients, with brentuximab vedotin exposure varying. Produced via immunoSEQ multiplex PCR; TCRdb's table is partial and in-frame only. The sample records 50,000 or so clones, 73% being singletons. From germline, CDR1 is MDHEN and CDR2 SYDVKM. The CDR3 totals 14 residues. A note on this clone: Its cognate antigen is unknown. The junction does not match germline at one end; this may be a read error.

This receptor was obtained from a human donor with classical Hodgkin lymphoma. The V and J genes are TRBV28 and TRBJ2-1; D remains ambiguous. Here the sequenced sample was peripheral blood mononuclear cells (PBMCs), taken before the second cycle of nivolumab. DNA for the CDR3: TGTGCCAGCAGTTTAGTGGGCTCCCACAATGAGCAGTTCTTC. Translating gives CASSLVGSHNEQFF.